The clone carrying this TCR beta chain was recorded many times. The data originate from a study of T cells in Graves' hyperthyroidism and ophthalmopathy. There were TCR beta CDR3 regions amplified from RNA transcripts. The TCR CDR3 first-round RT-PCR relied on the HTBI primer set. TCRdb fed the multiplex PCR reads into MiXCR, producing one record per CDR3 protein. The table has about 260,000 distinct CDR3 sequences, around a quarter seen once. Per germline, CDR1 LNHDA and CDR2 SQIVND (reference sequence). This CDR3 region has 15 residues. Trimming took 6 bases from V and 5 from J; bases not matched to a gene: 12.

Sequenced: blood. The receptor's source is a man aged 35 to 55 with Graves' hyperthyroidism that later progressed to Graves' ophthalmopathy. This chain connects TRBV19 to TRBJ2-5, with TRBD1 identical over 7 bases. As DNA, the CDR3 is TGTGCCAGTAGCGGCCTGGGACAGTTTGTCGAGACCCAGTACTTC. Its protein is CASSGLGQFVETQYF.